This entry lists 16 T cell receptor beta chains sequenced from one sample in a study of T cell repertoires in cytomegalovirus infection. TCRdb re-analysed the reads in MiXCR, keeping a single row per CDR3 protein. The repertoire holds approximately 910,000 distinct CDR3 sequences, with around 32% as singletons. For these TCRs, the target antigens are not known. This specimen was cultured CD8+ T cells from PBMCs, taken from culture after CMV antigen stimulation. These receptors all stem from a human donor in good health (CMV status not recorded). Some clones in this sample may be carry-over from other donors' samples.

This clonotype was found many times. The V call is TRBV7-9, the J call TRBJ1-2; tentatively, D is TRBD1 (5 bases). Germline lookup yields CDR1 SEHNR and CDR2 FQNEAQ (reference sequence). This CDR3 region has 15 residues. V was shortened by 8 bases and J by 2 bases, with 18 bases between the two germline ends. CDR3 sequence (DNA): TGTGCCAGCGGGCCATCAACGGGGCGAAACTATGGCTACACCTTC. Its translation is CASGPSTGRNYGYTF.

The J gene is TRBJ2-1, the V gene TRBV7-9; 7 bases agree with TRBD2. Looked up from germline, CDR1 is SEHNR and CDR2 is FQNEAQ (reference sequence). With 5 bases clipped from V and 7 bases from J, the junction kept 14 bases outside the gene matches. The CDR3 is made up of 16 amino acids. The CDR3 DNA is TGTGCCAGCAGCGAACAGCGGGGAATGTTAGGTAATGAGCAGTTCTTC. It codes for CASSEQRGMLGNEQFF.

This clonotype was observed at least ten times. The V gene is TRBV12-3 or TRBV12-4, the J gene TRBJ1-1; no reliable D call. This CDR3 region has 15 residues. V lost 4 bases to trimming and J lost 2 bases, with 14 bases between them. CDR3 protein: CASSWKPTVNTEAFF. CDR3 sequence (DNA): TGTGCCAGCAGTTGGAAACCCACGGTAAACACTGAAGCTTTCTTT.

This clonotype was detected many times. The chain combines TRBV7-2 with TRBJ2-7; D gene ambiguous. This CDR3 spans 12 amino acids. CDR1 and CDR2 (germline): SGHTA, FQGNSA. V lost 1 base to trimming and J lost 6 bases, with 7 bases between them. DNA of the CDR3: TGTGCCAGCAGCTTAGGCAGTCTCGAGCAGTACGTC. It translates to CASSLGSLEQYV.

There are many counts of this clonotype. This chain links TRBV12-3 or TRBV12-4 with TRBJ2-6, with 10 bases matching TRBD2. Trimming took 3 bases from V and 0 from J; bases not matched to a gene: 8. The CDR3 has 19 amino acids. CDR3 in DNA: TGTGCCAGCAGTTTCTTCCTAGCGGGGGCTGCCTCTGGGGCCAACGTCCTGACTTTC. Its translation: CASSFFLAGAASGANVLTF.

CDR3 DNA sequence: TGCGCCAGCAGCTTGGGGTGGACGGACACAGATACGCAGTATTTT. It encodes CASSLGWTDTDTQYF. The chain uses TRBV5-1 and TRBJ2-3; D is uncertain. This CDR3 is built from 15 residues. V dropped 0 bases and J dropped 2 bases, with 10 bases sitting between them. CDR1 SGHRS and CDR2 YFSETQ come from the germline V gene. Filled out from reference TRBV5-1 and TRBJ2-3, the complete variable domain reads KAGVTQTPRYLIKTRGQQVTLSCSPISGHRSVSWYQQTPGQGLQFLFEYFSETQRNKGNFPGRFSGRQFSNSRSEMNVSTLELGDSALYLCASSLGWTDTDTQYFGPGTRLTVL.

The rearrangement links TRBV20-1 to TRBJ1-5; 7 bases fit TRBD1. V lost 5 bases and J lost 1; bases outside the gene matches: 11. The CDR3 contains 16 residues. Germline V lookup: CDR1 DFQATT, CDR2 SNEGSKA (reference sequence). This CDR3 is CSAPTGEGRSNQPQHF. The CDR3 bases are TGCAGTGCTCCTACAGGGGAAGGGAGGAGCAATCAGCCCCAGCATTTT.

The count of this clonotype is one. One end of the junction is discordant with germline, which a read error may explain. The genes are TRBV12-3 or TRBV12-4 and TRBJ2-6; possibly TRBD2 for D (5 bases). This CDR3 contains 18 residues. As DNA, the CDR3 is TGTGCCAACAGTTTACGTTGGGTTACTAGCTCTGGGGCCAACGTCCTGACTTTC. This translates into CANSLRWVTSSGANVLTF.

This clonotype was detected many times. The chain carries TRBV7-2 and TRBJ1-1; D possibly corresponds to TRBD1 (6 bases). CDR1 is SGHTA and CDR2 is FQGNSA in the germline V gene. This CDR3 contains 16 residues. V was trimmed by 2 bases and J by 2 bases, leaving 15 bases between them. The CDR3 sequence: CASSLMGGGLNTEAFF. The CDR3 coding sequence is TGTGCCAGCAGCTTAATGGGGGGCGGCTTAAACACTGAAGCTTTCTTT.

This clonotype occurred a few times. One end of the junction does not line up with germline, which may come from a read error. The rearrangement uses TRBV7-7 and TRBJ2-3; D unclear. Germline-derived CDR1 and CDR2 are SSHAT and FNYEAQ (reference sequence). The CDR3 has 15 residues. The DNA of the CDR3 is TGTGCTAGCAGCTTAGGAAGCTCGGGCACAGATACGCAGTATTTT. Translated, it gives CASSLGSSGTDTQYF.

This clonotype has ten or more counts. For the CDR3, the DNA is TGTGCCAGCAGCTTAGAGACAGGGACCACTGAAGCTTTCTTT. This gives the protein CASSLETGTTEAFF. The chain combines TRBV7-6 with TRBJ1-1, with 7 positions matching TRBD1. The CDR3 is 14 amino acids. Trimming cost V 1 base and J 4 bases; bases outside gene matches: 3. CDR1 SGHVS and CDR2 FNYEAQ come from the germline V gene.

This clonotype was seen just once. V is TRBV5-4 and J is TRBJ1-4; 10 bases match TRBD1. CDR3 length: 16 amino acids. J gave up 4 bases and V 4 bases, and 7 bases lay outside the gene matches. CDR1 and CDR2 (germline): SGHNT, YYREEE (reference sequence). The CDR3: CASSGGTGEINEKLFF. The CDR3, as DNA: TGTGCCAGCAGCGGTGGGACAGGGGAAATTAATGAAAAACTGTTTTTT.

This clonotype was recorded many times. The rearrangement uses TRBV7-2 and TRBJ1-2; 9 bases are shared with TRBD1. The CDR3 loop spans 16 amino acids. Germline CDR1 reads SGHTA; CDR2 reads FQGNSA. V lost 2 bases to trimming and J lost 6 bases; unmatched junction nucleotides: 10. CDR3: CASSLPGQGISNGYTF. CDR3 bases: TGTGCCAGCAGCTTACCGGGACAGGGAATCTCAAATGGCTACACCTTC.

V and J are TRBV7-6 and TRBJ2-2, with 9 positions matching TRBD1. Per the germline V gene, CDR1 is SGHVS and CDR2 is FNYEAQ. Trimming took 5 bases from V and 6 from J; bases not matched to a gene: 1. The CDR3 is 13 amino acids. The CDR3 loop reads CASSGTGSGELFF. The CDR3 nucleotides read TGTGCCAGCAGCGGGACAGGGTCCGGGGAGCTGTTTTTT.

The chain couples TRBV10-3 to TRBJ2-3; D gene unclear. This CDR3 is 17 amino acids long. Germline assignment: CDR1 ENHRY and CDR2 SYGVKD. V shed 4 bases and J shed 0 bases, with 17 bases lying between them. Written as DNA, the CDR3 is TGTGCCATCAGTGGGTCGACTGGGAAAGCTAGCACAGATACGCAGTATTTT. Encoded protein: CAISGSTGKASTDTQYF.

This clonotype occurred a few times. The V call is TRBV27, the J call TRBJ1-4, with TRBD1 identical over 10 bases. CDR1 is MNHEY and CDR2 is SMNVEV in the germline V gene (reference sequence). V was clipped by 6 bases and J by 7 bases; unmatched bases: 8. The length of the CDR3 is 15 residues. CDR3 DNA: TGTGCCAGCAGAGGAGACAGGGGGCGCGGTGAAAAACTGTTTTTT. It specifies CASRGDRGRGEKLFF. Drawing the rest from reference TRBV27 and TRBJ1-4, the complete variable domain is EAQVTQNPRYLITVTGKKLTVTCSQNMNHEYMSWYRQDPGLGLRQIYYSMNVEVTDKGDVPEGYKVSRKEKRNFPLILESPSPNQTSLYFCASRGDRGRGEKLFFGSGTQLSVL.